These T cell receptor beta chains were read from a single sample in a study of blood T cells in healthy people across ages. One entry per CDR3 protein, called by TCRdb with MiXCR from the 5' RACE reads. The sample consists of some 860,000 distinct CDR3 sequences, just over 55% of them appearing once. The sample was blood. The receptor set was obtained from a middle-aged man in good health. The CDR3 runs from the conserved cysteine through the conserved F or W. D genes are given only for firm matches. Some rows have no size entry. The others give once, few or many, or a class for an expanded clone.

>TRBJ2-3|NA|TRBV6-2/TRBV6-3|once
CASSYGLLAASTDTQYF
TGTGCCAGCAGTTACGGCCTCTTAGCGGCAAGCACAGATACGCAGTATTTT
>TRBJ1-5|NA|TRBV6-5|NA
CASSYWMGTEGQPQHF
TGTGCCAGCAGTTACTGGATGGGCACAGAAGGTCAGCCCCAGCATTTT
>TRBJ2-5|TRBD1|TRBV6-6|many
CASSYYWDRKETQYF
TGTGCCAGCAGTTACTATTGGGACAGAAAAGAGACCCAGTACTTC
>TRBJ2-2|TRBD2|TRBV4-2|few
CASSQDPGGGVGELFF
TGTGCCAGCAGCCAAGACCCGGGAGGGGGAGTCGGGGAGCTGTTTTTT
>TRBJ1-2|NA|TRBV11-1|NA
CASSLALSGDGYTF
TGTGCCAGCAGCTTAGCGCTAAGCGGGGATGGCTACACCTTC
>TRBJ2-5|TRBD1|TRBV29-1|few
CSVRDRGPGTGTQYF
TGCAGCGTCCGGGACAGGGGGCCGGGAACAGGGACCCAGTACTTC
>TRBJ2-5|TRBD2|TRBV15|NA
CATSRELAGDNEQYF
TGTGCCACCAGCAGAGAACTAGCGGGGGACAATGAGCAGTACTTC
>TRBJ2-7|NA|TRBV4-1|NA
CASSQQYWYHYEQYF
TGCGCCAGCAGCCAGCAATATTGGTACCACTACGAGCAGTACTTC
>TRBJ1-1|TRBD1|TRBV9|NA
CASSGQGDTEAFF
TGTGCCAGCAGCGGACAGGGGGACACTGAAGCTTTCTTT
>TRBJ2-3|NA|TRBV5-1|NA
CASSSVGGRATDTQYF
TGCGCCAGCAGCTCGGTAGGGGGGCGCGCCACAGATACGCAGTATTTT
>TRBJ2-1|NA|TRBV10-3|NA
CAIRDRGSSYNEQFF
TGTGCCATCAGGGATAGAGGGAGCTCCTACAATGAGCAGTTCTTC
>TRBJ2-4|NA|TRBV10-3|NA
CAISESGVLAKNIQYF
TGTGCCATCAGTGAGTCGGGGGTACTAGCCAAAAACATTCAGTACTTC
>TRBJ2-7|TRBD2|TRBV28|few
CASSALAETYEQYF
TGTGCCAGCAGTGCCCTAGCGGAAACCTACGAGCAGTACTTC
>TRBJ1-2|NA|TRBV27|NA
CASSLSGIINYGYTF
TGTGCCAGCAGTTTAAGTGGGATCATCAACTATGGCTACACCTTC
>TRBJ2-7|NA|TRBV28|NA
CASSSLMGGATYEQYF
TGTGCCAGCAGTTCCCTCATGGGGGGAGCAACCTACGAGCAGTACTTC
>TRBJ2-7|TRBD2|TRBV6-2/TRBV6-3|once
CASSYPGLATNYNEQYF
TGTGCCAGCAGTTACCCCGGACTAGCGACGAATTACAATGAGCAGTACTTC
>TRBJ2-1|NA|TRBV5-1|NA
CASSLDRRGRSFF
TGCGCCAGCAGCTTGGATAGGAGAGGACGGTCGTTCTTC
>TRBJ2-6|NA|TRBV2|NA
CASSLQGTHSGATVLTF
TGTGCCAGCAGCCTTCAGGGAACCCACTCTGGGGCCACCGTCCTGACTTTC
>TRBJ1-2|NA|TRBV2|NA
CASSEEALPGYGYTF
TGTGCCAGCAGTGAAGAGGCCCTTCCAGGGTATGGCTACACCTTC
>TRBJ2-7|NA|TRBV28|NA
CASSLTGYGQYF
TGTGCCAGCAGCCTGACAGGCTACGGGCAGTACTTC
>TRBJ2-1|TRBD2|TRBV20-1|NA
CSASQLAGAYNEQFF
TGCAGTGCTAGCCAACTAGCGGGGGCCTACAATGAGCAGTTCTTC
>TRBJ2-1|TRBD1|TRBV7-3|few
CASSPLIGTDNEQFF
TGTGCCAGCAGCCCCCTAATAGGGACAGACAATGAGCAGTTCTTC
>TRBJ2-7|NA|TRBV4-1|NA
CASSYSSGGGPLYEQYF
TGCGCCAGCAGCTACTCCTCCGGCGGCGGGCCCCTCTACGAGCAGTACTTC
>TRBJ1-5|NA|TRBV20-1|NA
CSARRPLSGNQPQHF
TGCAGTGCTAGACGGCCACTATCTGGTAATCAGCCCCAGCATTTT
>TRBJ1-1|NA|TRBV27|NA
CASSHGTEAFF
TGTGCCAGCAGTCACGGCACTGAAGCTTTCTTT
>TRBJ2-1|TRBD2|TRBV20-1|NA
CSARRPGTSGSYGQFF
TGCAGTGCTCGAAGACCCGGGACTAGCGGGAGTTATGGGCAGTTCTTC
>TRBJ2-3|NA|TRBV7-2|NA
CASSLVLQEWGTQYF
TGTGCCAGCAGCTTAGTTTTACAGGAATGGGGTACGCAGTATTTT
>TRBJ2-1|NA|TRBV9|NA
CASSGVGGRNEQFF
TGTGCCAGCAGCGGGGTGGGGGGCCGCAATGAGCAGTTCTTC
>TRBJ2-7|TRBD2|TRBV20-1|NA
CSARTSGYTYEQYF
TGCAGTGCTAGAACTAGCGGGTATACCTACGAGCAGTACTTC
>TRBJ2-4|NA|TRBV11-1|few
CASSFQGPRDKNIQYF
TGTGCCAGCAGCTTTCAGGGGCCGAGAGACAAAAACATTCAGTACTTC
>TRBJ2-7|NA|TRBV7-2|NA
CASSILQRAEQYF
TGTGCCAGCAGCATCCTACAGCGAGCCGAGCAGTACTTC
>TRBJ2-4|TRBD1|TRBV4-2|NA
CASSQEMTGPGAKNIQYF
TGTGCCAGCAGCCAAGAAATGACAGGGCCAGGAGCCAAAAACATTCAGTACTTC
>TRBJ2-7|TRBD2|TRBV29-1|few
CSVDVAGVENEQYF
TGCAGCGTTGACGTAGCGGGAGTAGAGAACGAGCAGTACTTC
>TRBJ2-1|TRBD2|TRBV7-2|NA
CASSLSEAGGPLFGYNEQFF
TGTGCCAGCAGCTTGAGTGAAGCGGGAGGGCCTCTATTTGGGTACAATGAGCAGTTCTTC
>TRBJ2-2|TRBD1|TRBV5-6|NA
CASSLPRRQGKDTGELFF
TGTGCCAGCAGCTTGCCAAGGAGACAGGGAAAGGACACCGGGGAGCTGTTTTTT
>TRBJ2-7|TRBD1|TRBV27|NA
CASSQTTGSREQYF
TGTGCCAGCAGCCAAACGACAGGGAGTCGCGAGCAGTACTTC
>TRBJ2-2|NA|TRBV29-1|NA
CSVEKYGAGELFF
TGCAGCGTTGAAAAGTACGGTGCCGGGGAGCTGTTTTTT
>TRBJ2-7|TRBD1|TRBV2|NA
CASRTGARNYEQYF
TGTGCCAGCAGGACAGGGGCCCGGAACTACGAGCAGTACTTC
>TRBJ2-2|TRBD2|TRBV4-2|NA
CASSPGGGDTGELFF
TGTGCCAGCAGCCCGGGAGGAGGGGACACCGGGGAGCTGTTTTTT
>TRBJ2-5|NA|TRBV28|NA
CASNNGESQYF
TGTGCCAGCAACAATGGGGAATCCCAGTACTTC
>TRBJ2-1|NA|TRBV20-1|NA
CSAKPGYNEQFF
TGCAGTGCTAAACCAGGGTACAATGAGCAGTTCTTC
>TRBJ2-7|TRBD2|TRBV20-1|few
CSAPASGGFYEQYF
TGCAGTGCTCCCGCTAGCGGGGGGTTTTACGAGCAGTACTTC
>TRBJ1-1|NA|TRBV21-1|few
CVNEGDLATEAFF
TGTGTCAACGAAGGGGATTTGGCCACTGAAGCTTTCTTT
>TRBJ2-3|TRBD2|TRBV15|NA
CATSRVPGGTSTDTQYF
TGTGCCACCAGCAGAGTCCCGGGGGGTACTAGCACAGATACGCAGTATTTT
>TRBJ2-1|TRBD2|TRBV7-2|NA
CASSPDPGTTGSGEQFF
TGTGCCAGCAGCCCAGACCCCGGGACTACTGGGTCGGGTGAGCAGTTCTTC
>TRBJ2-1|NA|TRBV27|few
CASSDHRGQFF
TGTGCCAGCAGTGATCACCGTGGGCAGTTCTTC
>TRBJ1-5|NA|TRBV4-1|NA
CASSQILGGQPQHF
TGCGCCAGCAGCCAAATATTGGGGGGCCAGCCCCAGCATTTT
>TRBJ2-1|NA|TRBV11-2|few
CASSLSLDNEQFF
TGTGCCAGCAGCTTAAGTTTAGATAATGAGCAGTTCTTC
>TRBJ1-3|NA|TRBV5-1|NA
CASGAGVSGNTIYF
TGCGCCAGCGGCGCAGGGGTTAGCGGAAACACCATATATTTT
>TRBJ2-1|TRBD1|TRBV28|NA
CASSPPGQGGNEQFF
TGTGCCAGCAGTCCCCCGGGACAGGGAGGGAATGAGCAGTTCTTC
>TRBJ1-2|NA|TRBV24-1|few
CATSDFKTGNYGYTF
TGTGCCACCAGTGATTTTAAAACAGGGAACTATGGCTACACCTTC
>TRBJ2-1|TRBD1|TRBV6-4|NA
CASSEHGTGQFF
TGTGCCAGCAGTGAACACGGGACAGGGCAGTTCTTC